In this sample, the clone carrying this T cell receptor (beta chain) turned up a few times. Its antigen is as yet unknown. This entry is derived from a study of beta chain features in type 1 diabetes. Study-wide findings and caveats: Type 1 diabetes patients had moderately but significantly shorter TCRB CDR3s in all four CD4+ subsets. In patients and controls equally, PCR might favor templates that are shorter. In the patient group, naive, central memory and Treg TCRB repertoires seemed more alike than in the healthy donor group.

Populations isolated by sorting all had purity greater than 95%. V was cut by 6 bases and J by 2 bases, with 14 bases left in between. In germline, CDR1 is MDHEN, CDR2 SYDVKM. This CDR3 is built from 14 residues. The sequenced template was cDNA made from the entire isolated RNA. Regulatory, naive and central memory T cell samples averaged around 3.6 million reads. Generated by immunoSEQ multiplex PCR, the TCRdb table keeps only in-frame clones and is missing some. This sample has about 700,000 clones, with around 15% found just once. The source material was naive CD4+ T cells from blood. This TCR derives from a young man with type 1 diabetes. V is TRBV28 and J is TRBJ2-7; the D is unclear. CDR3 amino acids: CASSLSQRTYEQYF. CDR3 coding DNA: TGTGCCAGCAGCCTCTCACAGCGAACCTACGAGCAGTACTTC.